This TCR beta chain was profiled in a study of blood T cell repertoires in COVID-19. CDR3 length equals 16 residues. V lost 4 bases to trimming and J lost 0 bases, with 13 bases between them. Germline values: CDR1 SEHNR, CDR2 FQNEAQ (reference sequence). The age range of participants was 18 to 89 years, with residence in roughly 25 US areas. TCRdb's table, derived via immunoSEQ multiplex PCR, lists solely in-frame clones and lacks some. The sample comprises roughly 450,000 clones, roughly 91% of which are singletons, and about 0.6% rests with the top ten. The gene calls are TRBV7-9 and TRBJ1-5; D uncertain. This TCR derives from a man between 18 and 29 years old who had recovered from COVID-19. The sequencing sample was made of PBMCs or T cells enriched from blood (not recorded which). The CDR3 coding sequence is TGTGCCAGCAGCTCCGATCTCGGGATTAGCAATCAGCCCCAGCATTTT. It specifies CASSSDLGISNQPQHF.